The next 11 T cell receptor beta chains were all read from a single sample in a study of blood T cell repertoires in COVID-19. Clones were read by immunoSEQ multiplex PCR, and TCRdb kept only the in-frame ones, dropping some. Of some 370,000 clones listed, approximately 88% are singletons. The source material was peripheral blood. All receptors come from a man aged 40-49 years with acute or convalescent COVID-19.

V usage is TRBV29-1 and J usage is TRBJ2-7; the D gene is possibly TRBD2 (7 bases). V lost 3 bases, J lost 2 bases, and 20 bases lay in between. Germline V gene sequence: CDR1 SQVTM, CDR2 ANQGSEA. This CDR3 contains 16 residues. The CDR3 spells CSVEGGLGTRPYEQYF. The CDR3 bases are TGCAGCGTTGAGGGGGGGCTTGGGACGCGACCCTACGAGCAGTACTTC.

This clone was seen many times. The CDR3 coding sequence is TGTGCCAGCAGTTTCCACTCGAGGACTGAAGCTTTCTTT. Its translation: CASSFHSRTEAFF. The chain couples TRBV27 to TRBJ1-1; no firm D call. V was trimmed by 3 bases and J by 5 bases, leaving 10 bases between them. The germline gives CDR1 MNHEY, CDR2 SMNVEV (reference sequence). The CDR3 sequence is 13 residues long.

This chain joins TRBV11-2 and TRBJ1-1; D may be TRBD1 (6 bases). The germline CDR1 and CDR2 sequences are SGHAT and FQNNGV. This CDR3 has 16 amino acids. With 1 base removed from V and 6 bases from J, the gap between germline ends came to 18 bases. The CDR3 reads CASSLGGGRRGPEAFF. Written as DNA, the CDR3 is TGTGCCAGCAGCTTAGGGGGGGGCCGGAGGGGCCCTGAAGCTTTCTTT.

The CDR3, as DNA: TGTGCCAGTAGTGTTACAGGGGGCGGGGAGCTGTTTTTT. Protein product: CASSVTGGGELFF. The chain is built from TRBV19 and TRBJ2-2; 8 bases line up with TRBD1. Looked up from germline, CDR1 is LNHDA and CDR2 is SQIVND (reference sequence). The CDR3 runs to 13 residues. V lost 5 bases, J lost 7 bases, and 3 bases stayed unmatched.

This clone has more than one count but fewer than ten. This CDR3 is CASSSKSGGADDTQYF. CDR3 DNA: TGTGCCAGCAGCTCCAAGAGCGGGGGGGCCGATGATACGCAGTATTTT. The chain joins TRBV5-4 to TRBJ2-3; 10 bases line up with TRBD2. This CDR3 contains 16 residues. With 3 bases clipped from V and 6 bases from J, the junction kept 10 bases outside the gene matches. CDR1 SGHNT and CDR2 YYREEE come from the germline V gene (reference sequence).

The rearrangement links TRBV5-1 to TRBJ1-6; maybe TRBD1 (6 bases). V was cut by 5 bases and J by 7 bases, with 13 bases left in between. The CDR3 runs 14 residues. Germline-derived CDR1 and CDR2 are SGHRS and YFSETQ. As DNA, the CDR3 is TGCGCCAGCAGAGTGTTGGGGGCCAATTCACCCCTCCACTTT. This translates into CASRVLGANSPLHF. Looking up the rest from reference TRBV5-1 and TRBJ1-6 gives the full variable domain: KAGVTQTPRYLIKTRGQQVTLSCSPISGHRSVSWYQQTPGQGLQFLFEYFSETQRNKGNFPGRFSGRQFSNSRSEMNVSTLELGDSALYLCASRVLGANSPLHFGNGTRLTVT.

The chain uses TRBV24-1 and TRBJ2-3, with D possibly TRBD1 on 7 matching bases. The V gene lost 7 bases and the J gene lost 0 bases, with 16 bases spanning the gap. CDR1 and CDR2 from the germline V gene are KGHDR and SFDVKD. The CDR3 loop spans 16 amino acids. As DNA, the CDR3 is TGTGCCACCAGCCCAGGGGGGAGTTCTAGCACAGATACGCAGTATTTT. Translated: CATSPGGSSSTDTQYF.

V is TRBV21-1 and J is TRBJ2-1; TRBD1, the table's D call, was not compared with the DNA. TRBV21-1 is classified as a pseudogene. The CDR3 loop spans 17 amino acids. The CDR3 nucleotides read TGTGCCAGCAGCAAAACAGTGCCTCCCTACTCCTACAATGAGCAGTTCTTC. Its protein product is CASSKTVPPYSYNEQFF.

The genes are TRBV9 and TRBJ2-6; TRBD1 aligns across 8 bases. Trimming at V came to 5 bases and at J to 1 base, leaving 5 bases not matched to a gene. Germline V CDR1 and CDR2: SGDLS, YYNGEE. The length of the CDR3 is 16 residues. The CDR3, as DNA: TGTGCCAGCAGAGGACAGGGTTTGTCTGGGGCCAACGTCCTGACTTTC. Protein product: CASRGQGLSGANVLTF.

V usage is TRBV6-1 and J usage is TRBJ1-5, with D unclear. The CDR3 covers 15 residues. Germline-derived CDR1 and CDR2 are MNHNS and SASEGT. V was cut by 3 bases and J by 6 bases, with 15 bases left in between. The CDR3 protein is CASSDVGGRGQPQHF. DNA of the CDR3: TGTGCCAGCAGTGATGTAGGAGGAAGAGGTCAGCCCCAGCATTTT.

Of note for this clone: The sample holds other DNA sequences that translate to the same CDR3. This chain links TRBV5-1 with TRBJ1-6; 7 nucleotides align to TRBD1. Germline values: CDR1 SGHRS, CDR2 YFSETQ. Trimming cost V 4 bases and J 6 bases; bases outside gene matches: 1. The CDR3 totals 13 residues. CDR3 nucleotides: TGCGCCAGCAGCCGGGACAGTAATTCACCCCTCCACTTT. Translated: CASSRDSNSPLHF.